The 12 T cell receptor beta chains below come from one sample, sequenced in a study of control samples from healthy donors and cancer patients. Repertoires were generated with immunoSEQ multiplex PCR, while TCRdb's copy carries only in-frame clones and drops some. The sample shows around 190,000 clones, around nine tenths of them seen only once. Specimen: blood. Receptors originate from a man younger than 45 in good health.

CDR3: CASSLSRNTGELFF. The CDR3 DNA sequence: TGTGCCAGCAGCCTCTCAAGGAACACCGGGGAGCTGTTTTTT. The J gene is TRBJ2-2, the V gene TRBV11-2; D uncertain. Trimming took off 5 bases at V and 1 base at J, with 8 bases between the two ends. The CDR3 is 14 residues long. Germline-derived CDR1 and CDR2 are SGHAT and FQNNGV.

J is TRBJ2-1 and V is TRBV2, with 9 bases that match TRBD2. The ends lost 4 bases at V and 8 bases at J; junction bases unmatched: 9. Germline V CDR1 and CDR2: SNHLY, FYNNEI. This CDR3 is built from 15 residues. CDR3 in DNA: TGTGCCAGCAGTGGGGGTAGCGGGGGTACATATGAGCAGTTCTTC. Translated, it gives CASSGGSGGTYEQFF. Based on the CDR3 plus reference TRBV2 and TRBJ2-1, the full variable domain is EPEVTQTPSHQVTQMGQEVILRCVPISNHLYFYWYRQILGQKVEFLVSFYNNEISEKSEIFDDQFSVERPDGSNFTLKIRSTKLEDSAMYFCASSGGSGGTYEQFFGPGTRLTVL.

This clone showed up just a few times. The chain uses TRBV5-1 and TRBJ2-7; 11 bases fit TRBD2. The J segment lost 5 bases and the V segment lost 7 bases, leaving 17 bases of the junction unmatched. CDR3 length: 17 amino acids. Germline lookup yields CDR1 SGHRS and CDR2 YFSETQ. Here the CDR3 reads CASRRLPGLAAVNEQYF. The CDR3 coding sequence is TGCGCCAGCCGTAGGTTACCGGGACTAGCGGCCGTGAACGAGCAGTACTTC.

The chain couples TRBV10-1 to TRBJ2-2; TRBD2 matches at 8 bases. V dropped 6 bases and J dropped 5; count of bases not matched to a gene: 2. This CDR3 is 13 amino acids long. Looked up from germline, CDR1 is WNHNN and CDR2 is SYGVQD (reference sequence). This CDR3 reads CASSREGTGELFF. The CDR3 DNA reads as TGCGCCAGCAGCCGGGAGGGGACCGGGGAGCTGTTTTTT.

This chain links TRBV30 with TRBJ1-2; a possible D gene is TRBD1 (5 bases). The V end was cut by 0 bases, the J end by 8 bases, with 13 bases between. Germline values: CDR1 GTSNPN, CDR2 SVGIG (reference sequence). CDR3 length: 13 amino acids. The CDR3 region has the DNA TGTGCCTGGAGTGTAACGACGGGGGGAGGCTACACCTTC. Translated, it gives CAWSVTTGGGYTF.

The chain has TRBV5-1 and TRBJ2-7; D not resolved. Germline V lookup: CDR1 SGHRS, CDR2 YFSETQ. V was cut by 0 bases and J by 2 bases, with 9 bases left in between. The CDR3 is made up of 14 amino acids. CDR3 loop: CASSLDSTTYEQYF. CDR3 DNA: TGCGCCAGCAGCTTGGACAGTACTACCTACGAGCAGTACTTC.

For the CDR3, the DNA is TGCGCCAGCACCCCCAGTGGGAACACTGAAGCTTTCTTT. Protein: CASTPSGNTEAFF. This sequence joins TRBV5-1 and TRBJ1-1, with D unresolved. The ends were cut back, 6 bases at V and 1 base at J, with 10 bases in the middle. The CDR3 consists of 13 residues. In germline, CDR1 is SGHRS, CDR2 YFSETQ.

V and J are TRBV29-1 and TRBJ1-1; TRBD1 is a possible D gene (5 bases). The CDR3 loop spans 12 amino acids. With 5 bases removed from V and 1 base from J, the gap between germline ends came to 8 bases. Germline CDR1 and CDR2: SQVTM and ANQGSEA. This CDR3 reads CSVNTGNTEAFF. CDR3 sequence (DNA): TGCAGCGTTAATACAGGGAACACTGAAGCTTTCTTT.

Notes on this clone: At the DNA level, this CDR3 is encoded by other sequences in the same sample as well. This chain connects TRBV2 to TRBJ2-5; D is ambiguous. The V and J ends lost 3 bases and 5 bases respectively, with 4 bases between them. Germline V lookup: CDR1 SNHLY, CDR2 FYNNEI. The CDR3 spans 11 residues. In DNA form, the CDR3 reads TGTGCCAGCAGTGAGGAGGAGACCCAGTACTTC. This codes for CASSEEETQYF. The entire variable domain, with the rest obtained from reference TRBV2 and TRBJ2-5, is as follows: EPEVTQTPSHQVTQMGQEVILRCVPISNHLYFYWYRQILGQKVEFLVSFYNNEISEKSEIFDDQFSVERPDGSNFTLKIRSTKLEDSAMYFCASSEEETQYFGPGTRLLVL.

This chain links TRBV5-1 with TRBJ2-7; 7 bases fit TRBD1. With V trimmed by 0 bases and J by 3 bases, 6 bases remained unmatched. CDR1 SGHRS and CDR2 YFSETQ come from the germline V gene. This CDR3 contains 15 residues. As DNA, the CDR3 is TGCGCCAGCAGCTTGGGGGACAGCGGAATCTACGAGCAGTACTTC. It yields the protein CASSLGDSGIYEQYF.

The chain combines TRBV2 with TRBJ1-2, with a tentative D call TRBD1 (6 bases). V lost 6 bases, J lost 1 base, and 9 bases lay in between. The CDR3 length is 13 residues. CDR1 is SNHLY and CDR2 is FYNNEI in the germline V gene. CDR3 in amino acids: CASSRDNNYGYTF. The CDR3 DNA reads as TGTGCCAGCAGCCGGGACAATAACTATGGCTACACCTTC.

This clone has just one count. The V gene is TRBV14, the J gene TRBJ1-3; the D gene is possibly TRBD1 (6 bases). The CDR3 covers 15 residues. The V end was cut by 4 bases, the J end by 1 base, with 11 bases between. From germline, CDR1 is SGHDN and CDR2 FVKESK. DNA of the CDR3: TGTGCCAGCAGCCCTTACGGGACATCTGGAAACACCATATATTTT. Translation gives CASSPYGTSGNTIYF. The variable domain in full, completed from reference TRBV14 and TRBJ1-3, reads EAGVTQFPSHSVIEKGQTVTLRCDPISGHDNLYWYRRVMGKEIKFLLHFVKESKQDESGMPNNRFLAERTGGTYSTLKVQPAELEDSGVYFCASSPYGTSGNTIYFGEGSWLTVV.